This T cell receptor (beta chain) emerged from a study of regulatory T cells in long-lasting Graves disease. This clonotype was seen only once. According to the study, TCR beta libraries were built with iRepertoire HTBI primers and CDR3-region Arm-PCR. Using its own MiXCR run on the multiplex PCR reads, TCRdb lists one record per CDR3 protein. The data contain under 700,000 distinct CDR3 sequences, about 16% of them singletons. Time point specified: newly diagnosed GD, antithyroid drugs for less than 3 months. Extracted RNA from PBMCs served as the source of the TCR library. In addition, the sample was reused for a study of T cells in Graves' hyperthyroidism and ophthalmopathy. That paper notes: The authors' 13 V-J model separated ophthalmopathy from stable hyperthyroidism.

This TCR derives from a woman aged 35-65 years with Graves disease. The source was peripheral blood mononuclear cells (PBMCs), collected at new diagnosis, from a patient treated with antithyroid drugs.

The CDR3 DNA follows: TGTGCCAGCAGCGTTTCGGGACTAGGTACCTACAATGAGCAGTTCTTC. It codes for CASSVSGLGTYNEQFF. The chain recombines TRBV9 with TRBJ2-1; 8 bases are a match to TRBD2. The CDR3 runs 16 residues. Germline-derived CDR1 and CDR2 are SGDLS and YYNGEE. V was pared by 2 bases and J by 2 bases, with 6 bases of the junction left unmatched. Filled out from reference TRBV9 and TRBJ2-1, the complete variable domain reads DSGVTQTPKHLITATGQRVTLRCSPRSGDLSVYWYQQSLDQGLQFLIQYYNGEERAKGNILERFSAQQFPDLHSELNLSSLELGDSALYFCASSVSGLGTYNEQFFGPGTRLTVL.